This T cell receptor beta chain was sequenced during a study of T cell responses to AZD1222 COVID-19 vaccine (dated by TCRdb to about 2021). About the study as a whole: Because spike-specific TCR depth and breadth did not differ between the two schedules, AZD1222 recipients who got a second dose at roughly 4 weeks were pooled with those who got a second dose at roughly 12 weeks. A total of around 240 trial participants underwent TCR sequencing, of whom roughly 210 had received two doses of AZD1222 and approximately 25 had received two doses of the MenACWY control vaccine. Trial participants were enrolled by age into subgroups of 18-55, 56-69 and 70-plus years, and around 150, 28 and 57 TCR-sequenced participants, respectively, were included in these subgroups.

What the study reported, not specific to this receptor: Most participants were white British and females outnumbered males, and the authors suggested that clonal diversity may have been underestimated. After two AZD1222 doses, both the breadth and the depth of spike-specific TCRs were significantly higher than at day 0 and than in MenACWY recipients. Because no day 14 peak-response samples were available, repertoires were characterized only after the peak T cell response. Only five to seven AZD1222 recipients were SARS-CoV-2 seropositive at baseline, limiting conclusions about previously exposed vaccinees. In the small 56-69-year group, the increase in depth fell short of significance, most likely because of low power. CD4 TCRs associated with the vaccine covered the entire spike protein, and the dominant responses were in regions 160-218 and 743-854. Reportedly, close to half of the unique spike-specific TCRs recognized epitopes lying outside the regions that are mutated in the B.1.351 and B.1.1.7 variants.

Turning to this clone: The specificity of this receptor is unknown. Per-nucleotide qualities are absent, and no much larger clonotype sits a single base away.

The CDR3 regions of human TCRbeta chains were analyzed by immunosequencing. Per the source publication's procedure: TCRs in the repertoires were compared against a reference library of SARS-CoV-2-specific TCRs that had been generated with the MIRA antigen-specificity platform. Breadth was defined as the fraction of unique TCRs that were SARS-CoV-2-associated. Depth was defined as the fraction of total T cells that were SARS-CoV-2-associated. Using the MIRA data, each spike-specific TCR was assigned both to the spike region to which the TCR was reactive and to a CD4 or CD8 class. Log10-transformed breadth and depth values were compared by one-way ANOVA with Sidak's multiple comparisons tests. The source is immuneACCESS, and TCRdb retained only in-frame sequences with V and J called. Part of the clones is not carried over; for the studies checked, unresolved V genes explain less than half of this, and the remainder is unexplained. V and J calls and clone size follow that table, whereas D and trimming were derived from the DNA. Recorded for this sample are fewer than 300,000 clones; more than 85% of them occurred a single time. The biggest ten clones account for roughly 0.5% of the sample.

The time point label, read with the paper, signifies: baseline before first vaccination. Vaccinee samples were obtained from the UK trials COV001 and COV002, which included a single-blind randomized controlled phase 2/3 trial of AZD1222 (ChAdOx1 nCoV-19) in healthy adults. For TCRbeta chain sequencing, PBMC samples from trial participants were taken at day 0 and at day 28 after the second dose. The sequence came from an adult in good health. The sequences come from peripheral blood, collected on day 0 of AZD1222 vaccination.

The nucleotide sequence reads TGTGCCAGCAGCTTGACAGTGGGGCAGCCCCAGCATTTT. The translation is CASSLTVGQPQHF. The V and J genes are TRBV7-2 and TRBJ1-5; possibly the D gene is TRBD1, per 5 matching bases. In the germline V gene, CDR1 corresponds to SGHTA and CDR2 to FQGNSA. V and J lose 3 bases and 7 bases, and a span of 10 bases separates them. The CDR3 sequence holds 13 residues, the cysteine and phenylalanine included. CDR3 DNA is the only sequence kept; it has 39 bases, read in frame from the first base.